The 24 T cell receptor beta chains presented below share a single source sample, sequenced in a study of identical twins. TCRdb re-called the 5' RACE reads through MiXCR, storing one row per CDR3 protein. The sample lists approximately 670,000 distinct CDR3 sequences, roughly 6% occurring once. The material sequenced was naive T cells sorted from blood. The receptors shown here come from a man aged 18 to 35 in good health.

This clonotype was counted at least ten times. The V and J genes are TRBV12-3 or TRBV12-4 and TRBJ1-1, with D uncertain. The V end lost 4 bases, the J end lost 5 bases, and 11 bases lay between the germline ends. This CDR3 contains 13 residues. The CDR3 DNA sequence: TGTGCCAGCAGTTCATCAGGTGGTACTGAAGCTTTCTTT. This sequence encodes CASSSSGGTEAFF.

V and J are TRBV5-1 and TRBJ2-4, with TRBD1 matching 7 bases. There are 16 residues in the CDR3. Losses at the gene ends were 0 bases for V and 2 bases for J; bases not matched to a gene: 5. The germline V gene encodes CDR1 SGHRS and CDR2 YFSETQ. DNA for the CDR3: TGCGCCAGCAGCTTGGAGGGGGCAAAGTCCAAAAACATTCAGTACTTC. Translated, it gives CASSLEGAKSKNIQYF.

This clonotype appeared many times. The chain is built from TRBV27 and TRBJ1-1; TRBD1 agrees at 9 bases. The CDR3 is 13 amino acids. The V and J ends lost 5 bases and 6 bases, in that order; junction bases with no gene match: 4. Germline loops: CDR1 MNHEY, CDR2 SMNVEV (reference sequence). CDR3 protein: CASSGQGLAEAFF. The DNA for the CDR3 is TGTGCCAGCAGTGGACAGGGGCTAGCTGAAGCTTTCTTT.

This clonotype was found many times. The chain joins TRBV7-9 to TRBJ2-1, with D possibly called TRBD1 or TRBD2 (7 bases each). CDR3 size: 15 residues. Trimming took 4 bases from V and 7 from J, leaving 17 bases between them. The germline V gene has CDR1 SEHNR and CDR2 FQNEAQ (reference sequence). This CDR3 is CASSSTAGGVNEQFF. DNA for the CDR3: TGTGCCAGCAGCTCCACCGCAGGGGGGGTAAATGAGCAGTTCTTC.

This clonotype was counted ten times or more. The CDR3 DNA follows: TGTGCCATCAGTGAACAGGGGTTAGGTAATTCACCCCTCCACTTT. Translated: CAISEQGLGNSPLHF. The rearrangement uses TRBV10-3 and TRBJ1-6, with 7 bases identical to TRBD1. Losses at the gene ends were 3 bases for V and 6 bases for J; bases not matched to a gene: 5. This CDR3 has 15 residues. Germline V gives CDR1 ENHRY, CDR2 SYGVKD.

The table lists this clonotype with many counts. The chain joins TRBV20-1 to TRBJ1-5, with 10 bases identical to TRBD1. The CDR3 is 13 amino acids. Per the germline V gene, CDR1 is DFQATT and CDR2 is SNEGSKA (reference sequence). V dropped 6 bases and J dropped 6; count of bases not matched to a gene: 5. The CDR3 spells CSAAGQGGQPQHF. Written as DNA, the CDR3 is TGCAGTGCCGCCGGACAGGGGGGTCAGCCCCAGCATTTT.

With regard to this clonotype: At one boundary the junction diverges from the germline segment, which might be a read error. The V gene is TRBV24-1, the J gene TRBJ2-2; a weak D match, TRBD2 (5 bases). Germline V CDR1 and CDR2: KGHDR, SFDVKD. The CDR3 loop spans 14 amino acids. Written as DNA, the CDR3 is TGTGCCACCAGTGAGGCCATTGGGCCCGGGAAGCTGTTTTTT. Its translation is CATSEAIGPGKLFF.

This chain uses TRBV6-1 with TRBJ2-7; 10 nucleotides line up with TRBD2. This CDR3 spans 14 amino acids. Germline V gene sequence: CDR1 MNHNS, CDR2 SASEGT. V shed 8 bases and J 5 bases; nucleotides not matched to a gene: 9. The CDR3 DNA is TGTGCCAGCCACCGAGCGGGAGGGCCCCACGAGCAGTACTTC. Its translation: CASHRAGGPHEQYF.

The chain links TRBV25-1 to TRBJ1-1; D is unclear. CDR3 length: 16 residues. The ends were cut back, 3 bases at V and 2 bases at J, with 16 bases in the middle. CDR1 MGHDK and CDR2 SYGVNS come from the germline V gene. For the CDR3, the DNA is TGTGCCAGCAGTGAGCTCGGCGGAGGGATTAACACTGAAGCTTTCTTT. Residues: CASSELGGGINTEAFF.

A few counts support this clonotype. This chain connects TRBV27 to TRBJ2-1; tentative D call: TRBD2 (6 bases). V was clipped by 10 bases and J by 7 bases, with 23 bases between them. Germline lookup yields CDR1 MNHEY and CDR2 SMNVEV (reference sequence). The CDR3 covers 15 residues. This CDR3 reads CATGQLEGVLNEQFF. CDR3 nucleotides: TGTGCCACCGGCCAACTGGAGGGAGTCTTGAATGAGCAGTTCTTC.

This clonotype appeared a few times. The gene calls are TRBV9 and TRBJ2-1; 7 bases map to TRBD2. This CDR3 has 16 amino acids. Germline V gene lookup returns CDR1 SGDLS and CDR2 YYNGEE. Trimming cost V 2 bases and J 9 bases; bases outside gene matches: 14. CDR3 region: CASSVQAGTPMGEQFF. DNA of the CDR3: TGTGCCAGCAGCGTCCAAGCGGGAACCCCTATGGGTGAGCAGTTCTTC.

The table lists this clonotype with many counts. The chain couples TRBV12-3 or TRBV12-4 to TRBJ1-4; no firm D call. Deletions cut 3 bases from V and 4 bases from J, with 21 bases between. The CDR3 extends over 18 amino acids. CDR3: CASSLGLPGQELNEKLFF. CDR3 bases: TGTGCCAGCAGTTTGGGGTTACCAGGTCAAGAACTTAATGAAAAACTGTTTTTT.

This clonotype was recorded many times. The chain joins TRBV10-3 to TRBJ2-5, with D maybe TRBD1 (6 bases). CDR1 and CDR2 (germline): ENHRY, SYGVKD. The CDR3 covers 16 residues. Trimming cost V 2 bases and J 2 bases, with 15 bases left between them. This CDR3 reads CAISEGTRNSQETQYF. Here the CDR3 DNA reads TGTGCCATCAGTGAGGGGACAAGGAATTCTCAAGAGACCCAGTACTTC.

This clonotype occurred many times. The V and J genes are TRBV5-1 and TRBJ2-1; D gene ambiguous. In germline, CDR1 is SGHRS, CDR2 YFSETQ. The CDR3 covers 13 residues. The ends were cut back, 0 bases at V and 8 bases at J, with 9 bases in the middle. The CDR3 spells CASSLVGIDEQFF. CDR3 coding DNA: TGCGCCAGCAGCTTGGTAGGTATCGATGAGCAGTTCTTC.

This clonotype was seen many times. The chain employs TRBV5-1 and TRBJ1-5; 10 bases are shared with TRBD1. The CDR3 is 15 residues long. With V trimmed by 3 bases and J by 6 bases, 6 bases remained unmatched. Germline lookup yields CDR1 SGHRS and CDR2 YFSETQ. The CDR3 DNA follows: TGCGCCAGCAGCTCCGGGACAGGGGATGGTCAGCCCCAGCATTTT. Encoded protein: CASSSGTGDGQPQHF.

This clonotype was picked up a small number of times. The gene calls are TRBV5-1 and TRBJ1-3, with 7 bases matching TRBD1. The CDR3 has 17 amino acids. Trimming took 4 bases from V and 0 from J; bases not matched to a gene: 10. Per germline, CDR1 SGHRS and CDR2 YFSETQ. CDR3 sequence: CASSQAQGPSSGNTIYF. The DNA for the CDR3 is TGCGCCAGCAGCCAGGCACAGGGGCCCAGCTCTGGAAACACCATATATTTT.

This clonotype was recorded a few times. The V and J genes are TRBV5-6 and TRBJ2-1; 7 nucleotides align to TRBD1. Germline V CDR1 and CDR2: SGHDT, YYEEEE. The CDR3 loop spans 15 amino acids. V shed 4 bases, J shed 11 bases, and the junction held 15 bases outside the gene matches. CDR3 sequence (DNA): TGTGCCAGCAGCCCCCGGGACAGTATCGTCCCACAGCAGTTCTTC. Its protein is CASSPRDSIVPQQFF. The variable domain in full, completed from reference TRBV5-6 and TRBJ2-1, reads DAGVTQSPTHLIKTRGQQVTLRCSPKSGHDTVSWYQQALGQGPQFIFQYYEEEERQRGNFPDRFSGHQFPNYSSELNVNALLLGDSALYLCASSPRDSIVPQQFFGPGTRLTVL.

The V gene is TRBV2, the J gene TRBJ2-3; D remains unclear. V dropped 8 bases and J dropped 1 base, with 28 bases sitting between them. The germline V gene encodes CDR1 SNHLY and CDR2 FYNNEI. The CDR3 runs 19 residues. For the CDR3, the DNA is TGTGCCAGCGGCTTACACTCCGGGCCTCAGGCAAGGGGCACAGATACGCAGTATTTT. It codes for CASGLHSGPQARGTDTQYF.

The chain links TRBV28 to TRBJ2-1; no clear D. There are 14 residues in the CDR3. Germline V gene sequence: CDR1 MDHEN, CDR2 SYDVKM. Trimming took 5 bases from V and 4 from J, leaving 12 bases between them. CDR3 coding DNA: TGTGCCAGCAGTGCTAGTTGGCCTTACAATGAGCAGTTCTTC. Amino acid sequence: CASSASWPYNEQFF. Complete variable domain (other parts from reference TRBV28 and TRBJ2-1): DVKVTQSSRYLVKRTGEKVFLECVQDMDHENMFWYRQDPGLGLRLIYFSYDVKMKEKGDIPEGYSVSREKKERFSLILESASTNQTSMYLCASSASWPYNEQFFGPGTRLTVL.

The J gene is TRBJ2-7, the V gene TRBV20-1; TRBD1 agrees at 8 bases. Germline V lookup: CDR1 DFQATT, CDR2 SNEGSKA (reference sequence). Trimming removed 6 bases from V and 6 bases from J; junction bases left unmatched: 7. This CDR3 is 12 amino acids long. The CDR3 loop is CSAWTGLSEQYF. The CDR3, as DNA: TGCAGTGCCTGGACAGGGTTGAGCGAGCAGTACTTC.

This clonotype has just a few counts. The chain is built from TRBV12-3 or TRBV12-4 and TRBJ1-1; 7 bases fit TRBD1. The ends lost 6 bases at V and 6 bases at J; junction bases unmatched: 7. The length of the CDR3 is 13 residues. In DNA, the CDR3 is TGTGCCAGCAGGCGGGAACAGGGGTCTGAAGCTTTCTTT. This translates into CASRREQGSEAFF.

This chain links TRBV29-1 with TRBJ2-5, with D tentatively TRBD2 (6 bases). Per the germline V gene, CDR1 is SQVTM and CDR2 is ANQGSEA. V lost 3 bases and J lost 2, with 13 bases in between. This CDR3 has 14 residues. For the CDR3, the DNA is TGCAGCGTTGAGTGGGGGGAAGGGCAAGAGACCCAGTACTTC. Encoded protein: CSVEWGEGQETQYF. Filled out from reference TRBV29-1 and TRBJ2-5, the complete variable domain reads SAVISQKPSRDICQRGTSLTIQCQVDSQVTMMFWYRQQPGQSLTLIATANQGSEATYESGFVIDKFPISRPNLTFSTLTVSNMSPEDSSIYLCSVEWGEGQETQYFGPGTRLLVL.

This clonotype was counted many times. The rearrangement links TRBV5-1 to TRBJ1-2; tentative D call: TRBD1 (6 bases). V dropped 0 bases and J dropped 4 bases, with 13 bases sitting between them. There are 15 residues in the CDR3. Germline CDR1 and CDR2: SGHRS and YFSETQ. In nucleotides, the CDR3 is TGCGCCAGCAGCTTGGAGGATGGACAGCTCTATGGCTACACCTTC. Protein: CASSLEDGQLYGYTF.

This clonotype was found many times. An end of the junction does not agree with germline; a read error may underlie this. This chain links TRBV7-2 with TRBJ1-5, with a tentative D call TRBD1 (5 bases). The CDR3 sequence is 14 residues long. Germline V CDR1 and CDR2: SGHTA, FQGNSA. In DNA form, the CDR3 reads TGTGCCAGCAGCTTGAACTCGGGGGATGCCTTTAAGGATTTT. This encodes CASSLNSGDAFKDF.